This T cell receptor (beta chain) was identified in a study of Ad26.COV2.S vaccination and SARS-CoV-2 variants. Study-level information: It was the COV1001 Ad26.COV2.S trial arm that included the donor. Participants got Ad26.COV2.S intramuscularly, once or twice 56 days apart. Study results and caveats: Ad26.COV2.S recipients had broader spike-specific TCRs (P = 0.0014). Analyses that measured TCR breadth and depth may have underestimated total T cell responses.

A remark on this clone: The antigen is unknown.

Clones were read by immunoSEQ multiplex PCR, and TCRdb kept only the in-frame ones, dropping some. The data show 300,000 to 400,000 clones, more than 85% seen once. The sample's treatment: roughly 20 received Ad26.COV2.S at low or high dose, single or two shots; about 5 received placebo; per-sample allocation not given. Repertoires come from day 63 after the first vaccine or placebo injection. The V gene lost 7 bases and the J gene lost 6 bases, with 18 bases spanning the gap. From germline, CDR1 is MDHEN and CDR2 SYDVKM. The CDR3 runs to 14 residues. This clonotype originated in a person between 18 and 59 years old who received the Ad26.COV2.S COVID-19 vaccine or a placebo. The V call is TRBV28, the J call TRBJ1-2, with D perhaps matching TRBD1 (5 bases). The specimen was peripheral blood, collected in a trial of Ad26.COV2.S vaccine versus placebo. DNA for the CDR3: TGTGCCAGCACCCCGACCGGGGGAAGGAATGGCTACACCTTC. It encodes CASTPTGGRNGYTF.